Listed below are T cell receptor beta chains from one sample, sequenced in a study of response to subunit inactivated influenza vaccine. One entry per CDR3 protein, called by TCRdb with MiXCR from the RT-PCR reads. The profile shows over 800,000 distinct CDR3 sequences, 20% to 25% of them singletons. The input for sequencing was PBMCs from blood, taken roughly 5 days after vaccination. The receptors come from a man aged 50 or older who received an inactivated influenza vaccine. CDR3s include the opening cysteine and the closing phenylalanine or tryptophan. Each record gives: J gene, clone size, V gene, CDR3 protein. Where a row states a size, it is once, few, many or the class of an expanded clone; other rows omit it.

j_gene: TRBJ2-1; abundance: many; v_gene: TRBV4-1; CDR3aa: CASSHGPDNEQFF
j_gene: TRBJ2-7; abundance: .; v_gene: TRBV10-3; CDR3aa: CAISRDSSTYEQYF
j_gene: TRBJ1-2; abundance: many; v_gene: TRBV29-1; CDR3aa: CIAGSLPLYGYTF
j_gene: TRBJ2-5; abundance: few; v_gene: TRBV20-1; CDR3aa: CSESPAGKETQYF
j_gene: TRBJ2-3; abundance: few; v_gene: TRBV4-1; CDR3aa: CASSQDGDTDTQYF
j_gene: TRBJ2-7; abundance: .; v_gene: TRBV20-1; CDR3aa: CSARGFFSYEQYF
j_gene: TRBJ1-1; abundance: many; v_gene: TRBV5-1; CDR3aa: CASSLDSKNTEAFF
j_gene: TRBJ2-1; abundance: .; v_gene: TRBV4-3; CDR3aa: CASSQGWPQDRPEQFF
j_gene: TRBJ2-5; abundance: .; v_gene: TRBV20-1; CDR3aa: CSAILAGGLQETQYF
j_gene: TRBJ1-1; abundance: few; v_gene: TRBV6-5; CDR3aa: CASSYGQGANTEAFF
j_gene: TRBJ2-7; abundance: few; v_gene: TRBV7-6; CDR3aa: CASSLEAGVPYEQYF
j_gene: TRBJ1-6; abundance: .; v_gene: TRBV6-1; CDR3aa: CASSLGRLNSPLHF
j_gene: TRBJ2-3; abundance: few; v_gene: TRBV5-1; CDR3aa: CASSWGQGAPDTQYF
j_gene: TRBJ1-3; abundance: few; v_gene: TRBV4-3; CDR3aa: CASSPHYPGTGNTIYF
j_gene: TRBJ1-4; abundance: many; v_gene: TRBV15; CDR3aa: CATSGDRRKLFF
j_gene: TRBJ2-4; abundance: few; v_gene: TRBV6-5; CDR3aa: CASSYGQGNIQYF
j_gene: TRBJ2-1; abundance: few; v_gene: TRBV7-9; CDR3aa: CAWHAGTVYNEQFF
j_gene: TRBJ1-2; abundance: many; v_gene: TRBV4-3; CDR3aa: CASSQDHGMENYGYTF
j_gene: TRBJ2-2; abundance: .; v_gene: TRBV20-1; CDR3aa: CSARVQGMNTGELFF
j_gene: TRBJ2-5; abundance: few; v_gene: TRBV7-2; CDR3aa: CASSFLSGRETQYF
j_gene: TRBJ2-7; abundance: few; v_gene: TRBV11-1; CDR3aa: CASSTLPPSYEQYF
j_gene: TRBJ2-7; abundance: .; v_gene: TRBV11-2; CDR3aa: CASSLGLEYEQYF
j_gene: TRBJ2-1; abundance: few; v_gene: TRBV6-2/TRBV6-3; CDR3aa: CASSEQGGAYNEQFF
j_gene: TRBJ2-2; abundance: .; v_gene: TRBV28; CDR3aa: CASSSPRAAPGTGELFF
j_gene: TRBJ1-4; abundance: .; v_gene: TRBV4-1; CDR3aa: CASSQEIAGKNEKLFF
j_gene: TRBJ2-1; abundance: .; v_gene: TRBV4-3; CDR3aa: CASSQSSGGALNEQFF
j_gene: TRBJ1-6; abundance: .; v_gene: TRBV20-1; CDR3aa: CSARRSGNSPLHF
j_gene: TRBJ2-5; abundance: .; v_gene: TRBV20-1; CDR3aa: CSAAGQGQRETQYF
j_gene: TRBJ2-1; abundance: few; v_gene: TRBV12-3/TRBV12-4; CDR3aa: CASSSGRAGPDEYNEQFF
j_gene: TRBJ2-3; abundance: .; v_gene: TRBV20-1; CDR3aa: CSASRRAGVGTDTQYF
j_gene: TRBJ2-7; abundance: many; v_gene: TRBV9; CDR3aa: CASSLQAGGAPYEQYF